A single T cell receptor (beta chain) is shown here with its context. Authors' processing steps: Amplifying reference gene primers gave estimates of nucleated cell counts. Repertoires were generated with immunoSEQ multiplex PCR, while TCRdb's copy carries only in-frame clones and drops some. V, J and clone size are those of that table, while D and trimming were read from the DNA. This sample yields roughly 300,000 clones, of which about nine tenths are seen a single time; about 2.1% belongs to the top ten. Ages ranged from about 18 to 100 years, with residence in 24 US areas. Participant reports of clinical history set cohort assignment. The CDR3 sequence is 17 residues long. Between the trimmed V and J ends, which lost 2 bases and 0 bases, there was a span of 16 bases. CDR1 is KGHSH, CDR2 LQKENI, per germline. The record originates from a study of blood T cell repertoires in COVID-19. Study details: COVID-19 samples collected from the United States, Italy and Spain covered acute and convalescent phases.

Material for sequencing was PBMCs or T cells enriched from blood (not recorded which). This rearrangement joins TRBV18 to TRBJ1-1; D is unclear. The clonotype comes from a middle-aged woman with acute COVID-19. This CDR3 is CASSPITRGAMNTEAFF. CDR3 nucleotide sequence: TGTGCCAGCTCACCAATTACCCGCGGAGCGATGAACACTGAAGCTTTCTTT.